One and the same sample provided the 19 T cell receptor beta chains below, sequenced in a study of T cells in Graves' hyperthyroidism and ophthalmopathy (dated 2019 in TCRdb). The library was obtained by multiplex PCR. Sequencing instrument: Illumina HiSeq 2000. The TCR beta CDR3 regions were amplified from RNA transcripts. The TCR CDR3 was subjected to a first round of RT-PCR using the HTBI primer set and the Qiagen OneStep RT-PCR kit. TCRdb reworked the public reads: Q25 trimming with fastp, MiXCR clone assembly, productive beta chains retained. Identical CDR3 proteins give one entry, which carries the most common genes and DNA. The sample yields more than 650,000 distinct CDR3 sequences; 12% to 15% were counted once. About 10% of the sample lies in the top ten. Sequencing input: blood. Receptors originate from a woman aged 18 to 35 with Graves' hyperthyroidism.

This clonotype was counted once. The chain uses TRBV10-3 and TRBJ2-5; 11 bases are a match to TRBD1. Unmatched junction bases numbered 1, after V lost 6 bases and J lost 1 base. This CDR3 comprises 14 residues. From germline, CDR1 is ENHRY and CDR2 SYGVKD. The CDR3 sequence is CAIRGTGGQETQYF. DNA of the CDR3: TGTGCCATCAGGGGGACAGGGGGCCAAGAGACCCAGTACTTC.

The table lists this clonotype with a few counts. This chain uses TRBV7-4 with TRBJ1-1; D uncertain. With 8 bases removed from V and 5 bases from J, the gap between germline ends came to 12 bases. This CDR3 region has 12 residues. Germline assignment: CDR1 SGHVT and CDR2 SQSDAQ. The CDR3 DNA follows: TGTGCCAGCGATGGGAACCCTACTGAAGCTTTCTTT. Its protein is CASDGNPTEAFF.

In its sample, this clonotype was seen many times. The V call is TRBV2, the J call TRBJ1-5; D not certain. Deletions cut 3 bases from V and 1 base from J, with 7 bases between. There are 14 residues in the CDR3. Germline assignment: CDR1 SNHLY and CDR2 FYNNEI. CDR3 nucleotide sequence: TGTGCCAGCAGTGACCCGACAAGCAATCAGCCCCAGCATTTT. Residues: CASSDPTSNQPQHF.

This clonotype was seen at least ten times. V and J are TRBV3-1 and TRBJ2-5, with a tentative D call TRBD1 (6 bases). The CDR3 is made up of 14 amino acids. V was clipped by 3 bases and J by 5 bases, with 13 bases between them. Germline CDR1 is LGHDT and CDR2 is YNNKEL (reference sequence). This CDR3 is CASSHRAQGETQYF. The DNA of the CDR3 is TGTGCCAGCAGCCACAGGGCCCAGGGGGAGACCCAGTACTTC.

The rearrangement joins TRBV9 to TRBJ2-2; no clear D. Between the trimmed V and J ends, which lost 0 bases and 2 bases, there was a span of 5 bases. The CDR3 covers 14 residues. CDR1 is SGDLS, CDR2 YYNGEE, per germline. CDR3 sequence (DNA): TGTGCCAGCAGCGTAGTTATTAACACCGGGGAGCTGTTTTTT. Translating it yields CASSVVINTGELFF.

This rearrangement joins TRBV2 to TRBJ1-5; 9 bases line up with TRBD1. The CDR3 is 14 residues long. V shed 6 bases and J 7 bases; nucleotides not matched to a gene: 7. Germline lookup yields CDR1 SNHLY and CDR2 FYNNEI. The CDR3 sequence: CASSIGTGPQPQHF. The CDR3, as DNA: TGTGCCAGCAGCATCGGGACAGGGCCCCAGCCCCAGCATTTT.

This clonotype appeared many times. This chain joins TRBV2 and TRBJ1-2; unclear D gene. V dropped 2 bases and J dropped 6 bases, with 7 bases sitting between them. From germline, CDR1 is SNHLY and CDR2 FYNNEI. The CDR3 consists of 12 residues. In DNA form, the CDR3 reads TGTGCCAGCAGTGAAAGGGCAGATGGCTACACCTTC. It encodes CASSERADGYTF.

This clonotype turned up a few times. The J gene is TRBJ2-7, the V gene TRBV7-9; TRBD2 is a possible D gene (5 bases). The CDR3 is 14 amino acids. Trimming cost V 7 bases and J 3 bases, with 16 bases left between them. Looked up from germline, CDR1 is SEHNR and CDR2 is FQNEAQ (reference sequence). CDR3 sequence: CASTPVGVSYEQYF. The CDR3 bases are TGTGCCAGCACCCCAGTCGGGGTTAGCTACGAGCAGTACTTC.

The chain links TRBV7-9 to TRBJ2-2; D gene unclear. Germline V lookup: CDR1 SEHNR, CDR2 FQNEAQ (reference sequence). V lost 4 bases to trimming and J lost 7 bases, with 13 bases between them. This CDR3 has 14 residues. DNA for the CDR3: TGTGCCAGCAGCTCCCCCGTGGCGGACGGGGAGCTGTTTTTT. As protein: CASSSPVADGELFF.

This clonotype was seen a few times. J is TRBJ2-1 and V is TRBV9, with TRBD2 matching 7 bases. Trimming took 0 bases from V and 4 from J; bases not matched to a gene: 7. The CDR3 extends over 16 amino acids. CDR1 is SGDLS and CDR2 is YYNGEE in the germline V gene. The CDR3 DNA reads TGTGCCAGCAGCGTAGTTGCGGGAGAGGAATACAATGAGCAGTTCTTC. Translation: CASSVVAGEEYNEQFF.

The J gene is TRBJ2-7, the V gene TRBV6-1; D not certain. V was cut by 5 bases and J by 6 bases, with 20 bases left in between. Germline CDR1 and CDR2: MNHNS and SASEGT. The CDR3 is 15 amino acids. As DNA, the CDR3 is TGTGCCAGCAGTTACTCTAAATGGGGAATAGGCGAGCAGTACTTC. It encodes CASSYSKWGIGEQYF.

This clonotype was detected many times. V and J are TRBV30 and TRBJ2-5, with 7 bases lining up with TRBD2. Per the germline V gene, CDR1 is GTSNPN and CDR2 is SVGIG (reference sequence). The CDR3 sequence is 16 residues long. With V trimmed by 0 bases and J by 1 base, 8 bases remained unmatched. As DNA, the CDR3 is TGTGCCTGGAGTGTACGAGGCGGGGGACGCCAAGAGACCCAGTACTTC. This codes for CAWSVRGGGRQETQYF.

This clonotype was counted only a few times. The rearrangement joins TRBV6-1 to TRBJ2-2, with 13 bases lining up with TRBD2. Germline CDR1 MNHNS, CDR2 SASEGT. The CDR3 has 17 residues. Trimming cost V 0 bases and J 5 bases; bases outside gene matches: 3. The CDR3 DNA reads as TGTGCCAGCAGTGAAGCCCGGACTAGCGGGAGAACCGGGGAGCTGTTTTTT. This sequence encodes CASSEARTSGRTGELFF.

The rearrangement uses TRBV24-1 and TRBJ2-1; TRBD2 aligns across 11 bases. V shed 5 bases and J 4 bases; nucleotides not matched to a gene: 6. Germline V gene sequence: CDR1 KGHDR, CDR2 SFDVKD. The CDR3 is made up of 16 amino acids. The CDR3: CATSAVAGGPYNEQFF. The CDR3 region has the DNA TGTGCCACCAGTGCAGTAGCGGGAGGGCCTTACAATGAGCAGTTCTTC.

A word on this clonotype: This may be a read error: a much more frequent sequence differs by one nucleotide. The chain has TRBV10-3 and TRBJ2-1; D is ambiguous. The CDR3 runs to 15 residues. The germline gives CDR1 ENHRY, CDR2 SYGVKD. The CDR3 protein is CATSESAWADNEQFF. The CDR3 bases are TGTGCCACCAGTGAGTCGGCGTGGGCCGACAATGAGCAGTTCTTC.

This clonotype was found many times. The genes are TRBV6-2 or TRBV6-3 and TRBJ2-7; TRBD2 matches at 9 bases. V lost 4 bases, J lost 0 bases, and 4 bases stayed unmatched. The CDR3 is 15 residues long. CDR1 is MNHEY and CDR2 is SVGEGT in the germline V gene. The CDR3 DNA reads TGTGCCAGCAGTTCGTGGACTAGCGACTCCTACGAGCAGTACTTC. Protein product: CASSSWTSDSYEQYF.

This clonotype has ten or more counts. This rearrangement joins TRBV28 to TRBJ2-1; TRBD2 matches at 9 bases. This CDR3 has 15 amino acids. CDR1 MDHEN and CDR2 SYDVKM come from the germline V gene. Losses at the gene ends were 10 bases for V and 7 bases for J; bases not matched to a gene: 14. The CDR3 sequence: CATSVAGGTKNEQFF. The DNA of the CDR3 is TGTGCCACCTCGGTTGCGGGAGGGACTAAAAATGAGCAGTTCTTC.

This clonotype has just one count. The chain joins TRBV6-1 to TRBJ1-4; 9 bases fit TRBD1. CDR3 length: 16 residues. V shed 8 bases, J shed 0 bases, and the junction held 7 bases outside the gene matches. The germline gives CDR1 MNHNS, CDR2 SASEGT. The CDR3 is CASAGQGYSTNEKLFF. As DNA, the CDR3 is TGTGCCAGCGCGGGACAGGGATATTCAACTAATGAAAAACTGTTTTTT.

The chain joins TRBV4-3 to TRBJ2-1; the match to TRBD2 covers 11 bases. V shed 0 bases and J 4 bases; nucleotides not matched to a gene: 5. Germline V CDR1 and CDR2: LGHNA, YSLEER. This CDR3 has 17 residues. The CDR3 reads CASSQEQTSGIYNEQFF. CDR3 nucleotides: TGCGCCAGCAGCCAAGAGCAGACTAGCGGGATTTACAATGAGCAGTTCTTC.